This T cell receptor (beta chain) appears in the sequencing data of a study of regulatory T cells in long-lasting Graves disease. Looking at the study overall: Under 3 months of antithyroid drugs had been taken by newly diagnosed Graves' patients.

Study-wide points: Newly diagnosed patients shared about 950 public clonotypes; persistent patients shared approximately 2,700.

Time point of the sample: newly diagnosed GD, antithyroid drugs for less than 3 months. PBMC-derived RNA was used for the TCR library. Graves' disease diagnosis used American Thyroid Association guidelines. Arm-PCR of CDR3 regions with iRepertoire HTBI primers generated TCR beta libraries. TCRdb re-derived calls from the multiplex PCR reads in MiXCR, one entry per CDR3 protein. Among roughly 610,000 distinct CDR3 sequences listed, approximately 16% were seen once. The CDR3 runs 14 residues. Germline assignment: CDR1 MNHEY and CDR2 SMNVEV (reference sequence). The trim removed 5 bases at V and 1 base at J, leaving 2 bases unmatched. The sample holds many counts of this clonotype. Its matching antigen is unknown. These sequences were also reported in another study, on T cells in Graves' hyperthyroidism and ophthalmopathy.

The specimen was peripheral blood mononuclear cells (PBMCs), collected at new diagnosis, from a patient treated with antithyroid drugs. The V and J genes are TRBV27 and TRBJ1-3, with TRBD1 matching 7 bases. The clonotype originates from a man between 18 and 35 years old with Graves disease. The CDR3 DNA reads TGTGCCAGCAGTGGGACAGCGTCTGGAAACACCATATATTTT. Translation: CASSGTASGNTIYF.